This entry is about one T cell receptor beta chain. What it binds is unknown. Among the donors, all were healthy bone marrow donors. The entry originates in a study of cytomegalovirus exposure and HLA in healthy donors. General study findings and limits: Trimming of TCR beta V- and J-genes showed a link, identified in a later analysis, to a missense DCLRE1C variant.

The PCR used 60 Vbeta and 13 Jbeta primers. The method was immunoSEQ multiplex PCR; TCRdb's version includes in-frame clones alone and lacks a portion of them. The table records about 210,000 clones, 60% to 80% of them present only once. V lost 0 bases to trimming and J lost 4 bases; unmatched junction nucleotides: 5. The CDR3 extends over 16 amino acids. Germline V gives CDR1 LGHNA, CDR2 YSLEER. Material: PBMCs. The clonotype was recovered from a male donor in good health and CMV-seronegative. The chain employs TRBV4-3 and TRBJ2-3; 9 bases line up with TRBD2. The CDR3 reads CASSQDIGLASDTQYF. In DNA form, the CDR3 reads TGCGCCAGCAGCCAAGATATTGGACTAGCGTCAGATACGCAGTATTTT.